These T cell receptor beta chains were read from a single sample in a study of vaccination and CD4 T cells after COVID-19. For these TCRs, the target antigens are not known. TCRdb processed the PCR reads anew with MiXCR; each CDR3 protein has one entry. The data contain a few thousand distinct CDR3 sequences, around 76% of them singletons. The sample comprised CD4+ T cells from blood, cultured in vitro. These receptors came from a human donor who had recovered from COVID-19. CDR3s include the opening cysteine and the closing phenylalanine or tryptophan. D genes are given only for firm matches. Clone size is not always given. Where it is, it says once, few, many or a class for expanded clones.

TRBJ2-5	-	hyperexpanded	TRBV19	CASRPASRAGETQYF	TGTGCCAGTAGACCCGCGTCCAGGGCCGGGGAGACCCAGTACTTC
TRBJ1-6	-	medium-sized	TRBV7-2	CASSWANSPLHF	TGTGCCAGCAGCTGGGCTAATTCACCCCTCCACTTT
TRBJ2-3	TRBD2	-	TRBV20-1	CSATRASGITDTQYF	TGCAGTGCTACTCGGGCTAGCGGAATCACAGATACGCAGTATTTT
TRBJ2-7	-	-	TRBV6-1	CASRLGTAGFYEQYF	TGTGCCAGCAGGTTAGGGACGGCCGGCTTCTACGAGCAGTACTTC
TRBJ1-6	-	-	TRBV27	CASSSGRISPLHF	TGTGCCAGCAGTTCAGGCCGAATTTCACCCCTCCACTTT
TRBJ1-1	TRBD1	-	TRBV7-3	CASSLGGTGNTEAFF	TGTGCCAGCAGCCTTGGGGGGACAGGGAACACTGAAGCTTTCTTT
TRBJ1-2	-	once	TRBV5-4	CASSSTLRANYGYTF	TGTGCCAGCAGCTCGACTCTGCGAGCTAACTATGGCTACACCTTC
TRBJ1-1	-	-	TRBV7-3	CASSPLGSEKSEAFF	TGTGCCAGCAGCCCCTTAGGGTCGGAGAAATCTGAAGCTTTCTTT
TRBJ1-6	-	-	TRBV7-2	CASSLPGGAGSPLHF	TGTGCCAGCAGCTTACCGGGGGGCGCGGGTTCACCCCTCCACTTT
TRBJ2-7	-	-	TRBV7-2	CASSTGGTVYEQYF	TGTGCCAGCAGCACCGGGGGAACGGTCTACGAGCAGTACTTC
TRBJ2-7	-	-	TRBV7-2	CASSLQGRTYEQYF	TGTGCCAGCAGCTTACAGGGGAGGACCTACGAGCAGTACTTC
TRBJ1-6	-	-	TRBV7-3	CASSSRGSNSPLHF	TGTGCCAGCAGCTCTAGGGGCAGTAATTCACCCCTCCACTTT
TRBJ2-7	TRBD2	-	TRBV10-3	CAISELGLAGDEQYF	TGTGCCATCAGTGAGTTAGGACTAGCGGGGGACGAGCAGTACTTC
TRBJ2-2	-	-	TRBV7-2	CASSSYPGSGGELFF	TGTGCCAGCAGCTCCTACCCGGGTTCCGGGGGGGAGCTGTTTTTT
TRBJ1-5	TRBD1	-	TRBV6-2/TRBV6-3	CASSLWGTGGQPQHF	TGTGCCAGCTCTTTGTGGGGGACAGGGGGTCAGCCCCAGCATTTT
TRBJ1-2	TRBD1	few	TRBV19	CASSGQGASGYTF	TGTGCCAGCTCTGGACAGGGGGCGAGCGGCTACACCTTC
TRBJ1-6	-	-	TRBV20-1	CSARHDTLHF	TGCAGTGCTAGACACGACACCCTCCACTTT
TRBJ1-2	-	few	TRBV2	CASNPGDTGGYTF	TGTGCCAGCAACCCAGGGGACACGGGTGGCTACACCTTC
TRBJ2-5	-	few	TRBV7-9	CASSLERLQETQYF	TGTGCCAGCAGCTTGGAGCGGCTTCAAGAGACCCAGTACTTC
TRBJ1-1	-	-	TRBV10-3	CAIVQGTEAFF	TGTGCCATCGTACAGGGCACTGAAGCTTTCTTT
TRBJ2-3	-	-	TRBV6-5	CASSYVARGYTDTQYF	TGTGCCAGCAGTTACGTAGCCAGGGGTTACACAGATACGCAGTATTTT
TRBJ1-5	TRBD1	-	TRBV7-9	CASSDPGGDQPQHF	TGTGCCAGCAGCGACCCAGGGGGTGATCAGCCCCAGCATTTT
TRBJ2-5	-	-	TRBV27	CATKRGETQYF	TGTGCCACCAAGAGGGGAGAGACCCAGTACTTC
TRBJ1-6	-	-	TRBV6-2/TRBV6-3	CASSGNSPLHF	TGTGCCAGCTCCGGTAATTCACCCCTCCACTTT
TRBJ2-7	-	once	TRBV5-4	CASSDKGSYEQYF	TGTGCCAGCAGTGATAAGGGCTCCTACGAGCAGTACTTC
TRBJ2-7	-	-	TRBV20-1	CSARVSGRPQSYEQYF	TGCAGTGCTAGAGTGAGTGGCCGTCCACAGTCCTACGAGCAGTACTTC
TRBJ1-5	-	-	TRBV20-1	CSAVDSYSNQPQHF	TGCAGTGCTGTCGACAGCTATAGCAATCAGCCCCAGCATTTT
TRBJ1-2	-	-	TRBV11-2	CASSLDTGPYGYTF	TGTGCCAGCAGCTTAGATACAGGTCCGTATGGCTACACCTTC
TRBJ2-3	-	once	TRBV7-2	CASSSLGGGTDTQYF	TGTGCCAGCAGCTCACTAGGGGGGGGCACAGATACGCAGTATTTT
TRBJ1-2	-	-	TRBV6-2/TRBV6-3	CASSLQVNYGYTF	TGTGCCAGCAGTTTGCAAGTTAACTATGGCTACACCTTC
TRBJ1-1	-	-	TRBV7-2	CASSHPSRGLNTEAFF	TGTGCCAGCAGCCACCCTTCCAGGGGACTGAACACTGAAGCTTTCTTT
TRBJ1-2	-	-	TRBV20-1	CSAKDTMIWYGYTF	TGCAGTGCAAAGGACACGATGATCTGGTATGGCTACACCTTC
TRBJ1-1	-	-	TRBV20-1	CSATRGAEAFF	TGCAGTGCTACCAGGGGTGCTGAAGCTTTCTTT
TRBJ1-1	-	-	TRBV5-1	CASSSGQPPGNTEAFF	TGCGCCAGCAGCTCCGGACAGCCGCCTGGGAACACTGAAGCTTTCTTT
TRBJ2-1	-	-	TRBV24-1	CATSDPSSSNEQFF	TGTGCCACCAGTGACCCGTCTTCGAGCAATGAGCAGTTCTTC
TRBJ1-2	-	-	TRBV15	CATSRGTGVNGYTF	TGTGCCACCAGCAGAGGAACAGGCGTGAATGGCTACACCTTC
TRBJ1-6	-	few	TRBV6-2/TRBV6-3	CASTNKEWGRLNSPLHF	TGTGCCAGCACCAATAAGGAGTGGGGACGTCTTAATTCACCCCTCCACTTT
TRBJ1-1	-	-	TRBV24-1	CATSSGGANMNTEAFF	TGTGCCACCAGTTCAGGTGGGGCGAACATGAACACTGAAGCTTTCTTT
TRBJ2-3	-	-	TRBV10-3	CATPGGRSSTDTQYF	TGTGCCACCCCTGGGGGAAGGTCTAGCACAGATACGCAGTATTTT
TRBJ1-2	TRBD1	large	TRBV6-2/TRBV6-3	CASSDRGRFYGYTF	TGTGCCAGCAGTGACAGGGGGCGTTTCTATGGCTACACCTTC
TRBJ2-7	TRBD1	-	TRBV20-1	CSATNRGTYEQYF	TGCAGTGCCACGAACAGGGGCACCTACGAGCAGTACTTC
TRBJ1-2	TRBD1	-	TRBV20-1	CSATRTGGIGINYGYTF	TGCAGTGCTACACGGACAGGGGGCATAGGTATAAACTATGGCTACACCTTC
TRBJ1-1	-	-	TRBV4-1	CASSRLRNTEAFF	TGCGCCAGCAGCCGACTGAGGAACACTGAAGCTTTCTTT
TRBJ2-5	-	-	TRBV28	CASSLGGGEETQYF	TGTGCCAGCAGTTTAGGCGGCGGGGAAGAGACCCAGTACTTC
TRBJ1-5	-	-	TRBV6-1	CASSTGTPRRGNQPQHF	TGTGCCAGCAGTACGGGGACGCCCCGACGGGGCAATCAGCCCCAGCATTTT
TRBJ2-4	-	-	TRBV7-2	CASSPGLGGNIQYF	TGTGCCAGCAGCCCGGGGTTAGGGGGGAACATTCAGTACTTC
TRBJ1-2	-	-	TRBV6-4	CASRWGRHSYGYTF	TGTGCCAGCAGATGGGGCCGGCACTCCTATGGCTACACCTTC
TRBJ2-7	TRBD2	-	TRBV10-3	CAISESGRAKGSYEQYF	TGTGCCATCAGTGAGTCGGGGAGGGCTAAAGGCTCCTACGAGCAGTACTTC
TRBJ2-3	TRBD2	-	TRBV20-1	CSARSGLAGTDTQYF	TGCAGTGCTAGGTCGGGACTAGCGGGCACAGATACGCAGTATTTT
TRBJ2-3	-	-	TRBV24-1	CATSDSAQRGAIGGSTDTQYF	TGTGCCACCAGTGATTCAGCTCAACGGGGGGCCATTGGCGGGAGCACAGATACGCAGTATTTT
TRBJ1-1	-	-	TRBV5-4	CASSLPLATEAFF	TGTGCCAGCAGCTTGCCTTTGGCCACTGAAGCTTTCTTT